Below, 20 T cell receptor beta chains from the same sample are listed, as sequenced in a study of blood T cell repertoires in COVID-19. The protocol was immunoSEQ multiplex PCR, while the TCRdb copy is restricted to in-frame clones and leaves out a portion. The table records about 400,000 clones, around nine tenths of them present only once. Sequencing was done on a sample of PBMCs or T cells enriched from blood (not recorded which). These receptor sequences come from a woman aged 30 to 39 who had recovered from COVID-19.

As to this clone: The sample carries other DNA sequences with the same CDR3. The chain combines TRBV12-3 or TRBV12-4 with TRBJ1-5; 8 nucleotides align to TRBD1. The CDR3 spans 13 residues. The trim removed 3 bases at V and 5 bases at J, leaving 0 bases unmatched. The CDR3 coding sequence is TGTGCCAGCAGTTTGGACAGGGATCAGCCCCAGCATTTT. Translating it yields CASSLDRDQPQHF.

V and J are TRBV30 and TRBJ1-2, with D maybe TRBD1 (5 bases). Germline CDR1 is GTSNPN and CDR2 is SVGIG (reference sequence). With 0 bases removed from V and 5 bases from J, the gap between germline ends came to 13 bases. This CDR3 region has 14 residues. In DNA form, the CDR3 reads TGTGCCTGGAGTGTACAGGCTGGGGTATATGGCTACACCTTC. It codes for CAWSVQAGVYGYTF.

The chain's CDR3 is CSASVRGSGANVLTF. The CDR3 DNA reads TGCAGTGCTAGTGTCAGGGGCTCTGGGGCCAACGTCCTGACTTTC. The V gene is TRBV20-1, the J gene TRBJ2-6; the D gene is possibly TRBD1 (6 bases). CDR3 length equals 15 residues. In germline, CDR1 is DFQATT, CDR2 SNEGSKA (reference sequence). V lost 3 bases and J 0 bases, leaving 9 bases between the germline ends.

The chain links TRBV7-2 to TRBJ2-7, with 15 positions matching TRBD2. This CDR3 is built from 18 residues. The junction had 8 bases not matched to a gene; V was cut back by 4 bases and J by 1 base. Germline CDR1 SGHTA, CDR2 FQGNSA. The CDR3: CASSWGLAGGPRSYEQYF. As DNA, the CDR3 is TGTGCCAGCAGCTGGGGACTAGCGGGAGGTCCCCGATCCTACGAGCAGTACTTC.

The V gene is TRBV7-8, the J gene TRBJ2-7; no clear D. Germline CDR1 and CDR2: SGHVS and FQNEAQ. This CDR3 has 13 amino acids. Trimming stripped 3 bases from V and 1 base from J, with 7 bases between. The CDR3 is CASSLRGSYEQYF. CDR3 coding DNA: TGTGCCAGCAGCTTGAGAGGTTCCTACGAGCAGTACTTC.

The chain carries TRBV7-3 and TRBJ2-1, with D perhaps TRBD2 (6 bases). In germline, CDR1 is SGHTA, CDR2 FQGTGA. Trimming removed 0 bases at V and 1 base at J, with 16 bases between. This CDR3 is 18 amino acids long. The CDR3 DNA reads TGTGCCAGCAGCTTAACGGGGACCCGGGGGATGTCCTACAATGAGCAGTTCTTC. It encodes CASSLTGTRGMSYNEQFF.

The rearrangement joins TRBV19 to TRBJ1-2; D ambiguous. Germline V gene sequence: CDR1 LNHDA, CDR2 SQIVND (reference sequence). Deletions cut 5 bases from V and 4 bases from J, with 20 bases between. The CDR3 runs 16 residues. DNA of the CDR3: TGTGCCAGTAGTGAGGAGGTCCACCGCACACTCTATGGCTACACCTTC. Translated, it gives CASSEEVHRTLYGYTF.

The rearrangement joins TRBV29-1 to TRBJ1-1, with D maybe TRBD1 (6 bases). The CDR3 contains 13 residues. Between the trimmed V and J ends, which lost 4 bases and 1 base, there was a span of 10 bases. Germline V lookup: CDR1 SQVTM, CDR2 ANQGSEA. The CDR3 DNA reads TGCAGCGTTGCACAGGGACAGAACACTGAAGCTTTCTTT. Translation gives CSVAQGQNTEAFF.

This chain joins TRBV7-9 and TRBJ2-5; D possibly corresponds to TRBD1 (6 bases). The CDR3 contains 15 residues. Trimming took 6 bases from V and 5 from J, leaving 19 bases between them. CDR1 is SEHNR and CDR2 is FQNEAQ in the germline V gene (reference sequence). The CDR3: CASSKTTGNWETQYF. Here the CDR3 DNA reads TGTGCCAGCAGTAAAACTACAGGGAATTGGGAGACCCAGTACTTC.

The chain combines TRBV27 with TRBJ2-7; D unclear. V dropped 7 bases and J dropped 0 bases, with 4 bases sitting between them. Germline loops: CDR1 MNHEY, CDR2 SMNVEV (reference sequence). The CDR3 runs 11 residues. The DNA of the CDR3 is TGTGCCAGCACCTTCTCCTACGAGCAGTACTTC. The encoded protein is CASTFSYEQYF.

The chain couples TRBV11-2 to TRBJ2-1; TRBD2 matches 8 bases. The CDR3 spans 13 residues. V lost 4 bases and J lost 9; bases outside the gene matches: 5. Germline V gene lookup returns CDR1 SGHAT and CDR2 FQNNGV. The CDR3 DNA reads TGTGCCAGCAGCTCAGGACTAGCAGGTGAGCAGTTCTTC. It yields the protein CASSSGLAGEQFF.

V usage is TRBV13 and J usage is TRBJ2-1; TRBD1 matches 8 bases. Germline CDR1 PRHDT, CDR2 FYEKMQ (reference sequence). The CDR3 runs 14 residues. Germline trimming cut 4 bases from V and 7 bases from J; bases unmatched to any gene: 6. CDR3 in DNA: TGTGCCAGCAGCTCCAGGACAGGGTATAATGAGCAGTTCTTC. Translated, it gives CASSSRTGYNEQFF.

The chain has TRBV7-3 and TRBJ2-1; 7 bases line up with TRBD2. CDR1 is SGHTA and CDR2 is FQGTGA in the germline V gene. With V trimmed by 5 bases and J by 0 bases, 7 bases remained unmatched. The CDR3 sequence is 16 residues long. The DNA of the CDR3 is TGTGCCAGCAGCCGGGACTACTCAAGCTCCTACAATGAGCAGTTCTTC. It is translated as CASSRDYSSSYNEQFF. Based on the CDR3 plus reference TRBV7-3 and TRBJ2-1, the full variable domain is GAGVSQTPSNKVTEKGKYVELRCDPISGHTALYWYRQSLGQGPEFLIYFQGTGAADDSGLPNDRFFAVRPEGSVSTLKIQRTERGDSAVYLCASSRDYSSSYNEQFFGPGTRLTVL.

The CDR3 region is CASSQKTGDSSNEQFF. CDR3 sequence (DNA): TGTGCCAGCAGCCAGAAGACAGGGGACTCGTCCAATGAGCAGTTCTTC. The rearrangement links TRBV3-1 (or the pseudogene TRBV3-2) to TRBJ2-1, with TRBD1 matching over 8 bases. Losses at the gene ends were 3 bases for V and 6 bases for J; bases not matched to a gene: 10. The CDR3 has 16 residues. In germline, CDR1 is LGHDT, CDR2 YNNKEL (reference sequence).

This chain joins TRBV7-2 and TRBJ2-1; D remains ambiguous. The CDR3 consists of 14 residues. Germline values: CDR1 SGHTA, CDR2 FQGNSA. Trimming pared 7 bases from V and 0 bases from J, leaving 10 bases between. The CDR3, as DNA: TGTGCCAGCACGACACCCAGCTCCTACAATGAGCAGTTCTTC. Protein sequence: CASTTPSSYNEQFF.

This chain connects TRBV10-1 to TRBJ1-4; the D is unclear. V was cut by 0 bases and J by 3 bases, with 8 bases left in between. Germline CDR1 and CDR2: WNHNN and SYGVQD (reference sequence). This CDR3 contains 15 residues. The CDR3 spells CASSESARANEKLFF. As DNA, the CDR3 is TGCGCCAGCAGTGAGTCCGCGCGAGCTAATGAAAAACTGTTTTTT.

The chain couples TRBV5-1 to TRBJ2-1; 12 bases map to TRBD2. The CDR3 loop spans 18 amino acids. CDR1 is SGHRS, CDR2 YFSETQ, per germline. Trimming at V came to 1 base and at J to 1 base, leaving 6 bases not matched to a gene. The chain's CDR3 is CASSLRLAGVGSYNEQFF. CDR3 nucleotides: TGCGCCAGCAGCTTGAGACTAGCGGGAGTCGGGTCCTACAATGAGCAGTTCTTC.

The chain has TRBV2 and TRBJ1-5, with a weak D call TRBD1 (6 bases). CDR3 size: 14 residues. V gave up 7 bases and J gave up 3 bases, with 13 bases separating them. In germline, CDR1 is SNHLY, CDR2 FYNNEI. The CDR3 sequence: CASTRDTANQPQHF. CDR3 nucleotides: TGTGCCAGCACCCGGGACACGGCCAATCAGCCCCAGCATTTT.

The chain joins TRBV30 to TRBJ2-3; 8 nucleotides agree with TRBD1. Germline V gene sequence: CDR1 GTSNPN, CDR2 SVGIG (reference sequence). The CDR3 is 15 residues long. V was pared by 4 bases and J by 7 bases, with 13 bases of the junction left unmatched. In DNA form, the CDR3 reads TGTGCCTGGAAAACCCCGGACAGGGCGTGGTATACGCAGTATTTT. Its protein product is CAWKTPDRAWYTQYF.

In its sample, this clone was seen a few times. The chain couples TRBV24-1 to TRBJ1-2, with a tentative D call TRBD1 (5 bases). Germline CDR1 reads KGHDR; CDR2 reads SFDVKD. The ends were cut back, 6 bases at V and 2 bases at J, with 6 bases in the middle. The CDR3 runs 12 residues. The CDR3 is CATSPGNYGYTF. As DNA, the CDR3 is TGTGCCACCAGTCCAGGGAACTATGGCTACACCTTC.